Shown below are 29 T cell receptor beta chains from a single sample sequenced in a study of blood T cells in healthy people across ages. Combining a sample-barcoded 5' primer with a J-beta primer mix, a second PCR ran for roughly 6 to 12 cycles. TCRdb ran MiXCR on the 5' RACE reads and lists one entry per CDR3 protein. Here the sample spans over 700,000 distinct CDR3 sequences, approximately 25% being singletons. This sample was also put to use in a study of T cells of mothers and their children.

Input material: blood. The receptors derive from a boy under 18 in good health.

This clonotype occurred a few times. The CDR3 DNA reads TGTGCCAGCAGTCCTAATATCGAACTAGCGAGTGAGACCCAGTACTTC. It encodes CASSPNIELASETQYF. The chain employs TRBV12-3 or TRBV12-4 and TRBJ2-5, with 7 bases fitting TRBD2. After removal of 5 bases from V and 5 bases from J, the junction contained 14 bases not matched to a gene. The CDR3 spans 16 residues.

This clonotype was counted between two and nine times. This chain links TRBV11-2 with TRBJ2-5, with D tentatively TRBD2 (5 bases). Trimming took 7 bases from V and 5 from J, leaving 17 bases between them. Germline values: CDR1 SGHAT, CDR2 FQNNGV. The CDR3 runs 14 residues. CDR3 amino acids: CASTLTRGTETQYF. The CDR3 nucleotides read TGTGCCAGCACCCTCACCCGGGGTACGGAGACCCAGTACTTC.

This clonotype was detected only a few times. The chain is built from TRBV12-3 or TRBV12-4 and TRBJ2-7; unclear D gene. With 5 bases removed from V and 2 bases from J, the gap between germline ends came to 10 bases. CDR3 length: 13 amino acids. For the CDR3, the DNA is TGTGCCAGCAGTCGTCGAATCCCCTACGAGCAGTACTTC. This encodes CASSRRIPYEQYF.

This clonotype was seen only once. The J gene is TRBJ2-7, the V gene TRBV5-1; possibly TRBD2 for D (6 bases). Trimming removed 0 bases from V and 2 bases from J, with 12 bases in between. The CDR3 runs to 15 residues. Germline V gene sequence: CDR1 SGHRS, CDR2 YFSETQ. This chain's CDR3 is CASSLDSGYAYEQYF. CDR3 bases: TGCGCCAGCAGCTTGGATAGCGGATACGCCTACGAGCAGTACTTC.

This clonotype was detected only a few times. This chain uses TRBV6-5 with TRBJ2-1; TRBD1 is a possible D gene (5 bases). Per the germline V gene, CDR1 is MNHEY and CDR2 is SVGAGI. Trimming left V 4 bases short and J 0 bases short, with 19 bases between. The CDR3 has 18 amino acids. CDR3 protein: CASSFPASGKISYNEQFF. CDR3 coding DNA: TGTGCCAGCAGTTTCCCGGCCTCAGGGAAGATCTCCTACAATGAGCAGTTCTTC.

This chain uses TRBV13 with TRBJ2-7, with D perhaps matching TRBD2 (5 bases). The CDR3 consists of 19 residues. The germline gives CDR1 PRHDT, CDR2 FYEKMQ (reference sequence). V shed 5 bases and J shed 3 bases, with 29 bases lying between them. CDR3 amino acids: CASSARGPQRTTDYYEQYF. The DNA for the CDR3 is TGTGCCAGCAGCGCCCGGGGTCCCCAGAGGACGACTGACTACTACGAGCAGTACTTC.

Many counts were recorded for this clonotype. The rearrangement joins TRBV29-1 to TRBJ2-1, with 10 bases aligning to TRBD1. This CDR3 has 13 residues. V dropped 4 bases and J dropped 7; count of bases not matched to a gene: 4. Germline V gene data show CDR1 as SQVTM and CDR2 as ANQGSEA. The CDR3 is CSVGQGAWNEQFF. As DNA, the CDR3 is TGCAGCGTTGGACAGGGGGCTTGGAATGAGCAGTTCTTC.

This clonotype was seen more than once but under ten times. J is TRBJ1-2 and V is TRBV27; TRBD1 matches 9 bases. The CDR3 extends over 16 amino acids. The trim removed 5 bases at V and 6 bases at J, leaving 13 bases unmatched. Looked up from germline, CDR1 is MNHEY and CDR2 is SMNVEV (reference sequence). The CDR3 loop reads CASSPPGGDRVDGYTF. CDR3 coding DNA: TGTGCCAGCAGTCCCCCTGGGGGGGACAGGGTGGATGGCTACACCTTC.

This clonotype was seen more than once but under ten times. V gene TRBV11-2 combines with J gene TRBJ2-1, with D tentatively TRBD1 (5 bases). CDR1 and CDR2 (germline): SGHAT, FQNNGV. Trimming took 7 bases from V and 0 from J, leaving 22 bases between them. The CDR3 runs 18 residues. The CDR3, as DNA: TGTGCCAGCACTGTGGGGCCTCACCCGGGTATCTCCTACAATGAGCAGTTCTTC. Residues: CASTVGPHPGISYNEQFF.

The chain has TRBV14 and TRBJ1-2; TRBD1 is a possible D gene (5 bases). In germline, CDR1 is SGHDN, CDR2 FVKESK. The CDR3 is 15 residues long. The V end lost 1 base, the J end lost 2 bases, and 11 bases lay between the germline ends. CDR3 DNA: TGTGCCAGCAGCCAAGCCTCCGGGGCGAACTATGGCTACACCTTC. This gives the protein CASSQASGANYGYTF.

The chain joins TRBV3-1 to TRBJ1-6; D is perhaps TRBD1 (5 bases). The CDR3 is made up of 16 amino acids. CDR1 is LGHDT and CDR2 is YNNKEL in the germline V gene (reference sequence). The V end was cut by 0 bases, the J end by 7 bases, with 13 bases between. CDR3 amino acids: CASSQDGASPNSPLHF. CDR3 coding DNA: TGTGCCAGCAGCCAAGATGGGGCCTCCCCCAATTCACCCCTCCACTTT.

The chain employs TRBV29-1 and TRBJ2-4, with 9 bases fitting TRBD2. The germline CDR1 and CDR2 sequences are SQVTM and ANQGSEA. With 2 bases clipped from V and 9 bases from J, the junction kept 11 bases outside the gene matches. The length of the CDR3 is 15 residues. CDR3 region: CSVELDGSGSSIQYF. CDR3 DNA: TGCAGCGTTGAATTGGACGGTAGCGGGAGTAGCATTCAGTACTTC. Full variable domain (rest looked up from reference TRBV29-1 and TRBJ2-4): SAVISQKPSRDICQRGTSLTIQCQVDSQVTMMFWYRQQPGQSLTLIATANQGSEATYESGFVIDKFPISRPNLTFSTLTVSNMSPEDSSIYLCSVELDGSGSSIQYFGAGTRLSVL.

The rearrangement links TRBV20-1 to TRBJ2-1, with D tentatively TRBD2 (5 bases). The CDR3 loop spans 14 amino acids. Per germline, CDR1 DFQATT and CDR2 SNEGSKA (reference sequence). Trimming removed 6 bases from V and 2 bases from J, with 14 bases in between. This CDR3 reads CSATQTGTYNEQFF. CDR3 nucleotide sequence: TGCAGTGCCACCCAGACCGGGACCTACAATGAGCAGTTCTTC.

There are a few counts of this clonotype. The chain employs TRBV29-1 and TRBJ1-2, with 7 bases lining up with TRBD1. The length of the CDR3 is 13 residues. V lost 6 bases to trimming and J lost 4 bases; unmatched junction nucleotides: 8. Germline V gene sequence: CDR1 SQVTM, CDR2 ANQGSEA. CDR3 nucleotide sequence: TGCAGCGTGGAACCGACAGGGACCTATGGCTACACCTTC. Translation: CSVEPTGTYGYTF.

The V gene is TRBV5-5, the J gene TRBJ2-5, with D perhaps being TRBD1 or TRBD2 (6 bases each). Trimming cost V 0 bases and J 5 bases, with 11 bases left between them. From germline, CDR1 is SGHKS and CDR2 YYEKEE (reference sequence). The CDR3 runs to 14 residues. In nucleotides, the CDR3 is TGTGCCAGCAGCTTGGTGCAGGGGAGGGAGACCCAGTACTTC. This translates into CASSLVQGRETQYF.

This rearrangement joins TRBV6-5 to TRBJ2-5; 9 bases agree with TRBD1. Per the germline V gene, CDR1 is MNHEY and CDR2 is SVGAGI. The CDR3 is 16 amino acids. V gave up 0 bases and J gave up 1 base; unmatched junction bases: 3. The CDR3 nucleotides read TGTGCCAGCAGTTACTCGCCGACAGGGGGCCAAGAGACCCAGTACTTC. Translation gives CASSYSPTGGQETQYF.

The V call is TRBV28, the J call TRBJ2-5; D remains unclear. Judging by the DNA end, TRBJ2-1 fits better; the J call may be wrong. CDR1 is MDHEN, CDR2 SYDVKM, per germline. The CDR3 length is 14 residues. CDR3 sequence reads: CASSINPRSNEQFF. In DNA, the CDR3 is TGTGCCAGCAGTATAAACCCCAGGAGCAATGAGCAGTTCTTC.

This clonotype occurred a few times. V gene TRBV20-1 combines with J gene TRBJ2-3; 10 nucleotides line up with TRBD2. The germline V gene has CDR1 DFQATT and CDR2 SNEGSKA (reference sequence). The CDR3 has 14 residues. Trimming removed 5 bases from V and 4 bases from J; junction bases left unmatched: 6. The CDR3 DNA sequence: TGCAGTGCTGATAGCGGGAGGCTTGCAGATACGCAGTATTTT. Its protein is CSADSGRLADTQYF.

This clonotype showed up just a few times. The V and J genes are TRBV7-9 and TRBJ2-7; possibly TRBD2 for D (5 bases). The CDR3 is 13 amino acids. Trimming shortened V by 5 bases and J by 6 bases, and 14 bases separated the two germline ends. The germline V gene encodes CDR1 SEHNR and CDR2 FQNEAQ (reference sequence). CDR3 sequence: CASSPKSGSEQYF. The CDR3 region has the DNA TGTGCCAGCAGCCCAAAGTCGGGGTCCGAGCAGTACTTC.

The chain uses TRBV7-9 and TRBJ2-7; D remains unclear. The V gene lost 5 bases and the J gene lost 3 bases, with 8 bases spanning the gap. Germline V lookup: CDR1 SEHNR, CDR2 FQNEAQ (reference sequence). The CDR3 totals 12 residues. The CDR3, as DNA: TGTGCCAGCAGCCGAGAGATCTACGAGCAGTACTTC. Protein sequence: CASSREIYEQYF.

Worth noting for this clonotype: The junction departs from the called germline gene at one end, perhaps through a read error. The chain joins TRBV6-4 to TRBJ2-1; 7 bases fit TRBD2. CDR1 is MRHNA and CDR2 is SNTAGT in the germline V gene. CDR3 size: 15 residues. CDR3 sequence (DNA): TGTGCCAGCGGGGGGGACGGGGCCGGATACAATGAGCGGTTCTTC. Its protein product is CASGGDGAGYNERFF.

This chain joins TRBV12-3 or TRBV12-4 and TRBJ1-2; 9 bases are a match to TRBD1. Trimming cost V 1 base and J 7 bases; bases outside gene matches: 4. This CDR3 is built from 14 residues. The CDR3 nucleotides read TGTGCCAGCAGTTTAGTCGGACAGGGGCCTGGCTACACCTTC. Translation: CASSLVGQGPGYTF.

The rearrangement uses TRBV7-2 and TRBJ2-1; tentatively, D is TRBD1 (5 bases). The CDR3 sequence is 15 residues long. The germline gives CDR1 SGHTA, CDR2 FQGNSA. V lost 5 bases and J lost 0, with 11 bases in between. The CDR3 DNA follows: TGTGCCAGCAGCGCACAGGTCAACTCCTACAATGAGCAGTTCTTC. Protein sequence: CASSAQVNSYNEQFF.

In this sample, this clonotype turned up a few times. V usage is TRBV4-2 and J usage is TRBJ2-7; TRBD2 aligns across 12 bases. V lost 5 bases to trimming and J lost 4 bases; unmatched junction nucleotides: 9. This CDR3 spans 16 amino acids. Germline CDR1 reads LGHNA; CDR2 reads YNFKEQ. The CDR3 region is CASSSQLAGGPYEQYF. The DNA for the CDR3 is TGTGCCAGCAGCTCTCAGCTAGCGGGGGGGCCATACGAGCAGTACTTC.

This clonotype was recorded only once. The V and J genes are TRBV7-2 and TRBJ2-3; D remains unclear. Per the germline V gene, CDR1 is SGHTA and CDR2 is FQGNSA. The germline V and J ends were trimmed by 0 bases and 2 bases, with 6 bases remaining between them. This CDR3 is 14 amino acids long. The CDR3 is CASSLAINTDTQYF. DNA of the CDR3: TGTGCCAGCAGCTTAGCTATCAACACAGATACGCAGTATTTT.

Here the CDR3 reads CASTRGGQGGHEQFF. The CDR3 DNA reads as TGTGCCAGCACCAGGGGCGGGCAGGGAGGACATGAGCAGTTCTTC. This chain uses TRBV6-1 with TRBJ2-1, with D perhaps being TRBD1 or TRBD2 (6 bases each). Germline V gene sequence: CDR1 MNHNS, CDR2 SASEGT. The CDR3 runs to 15 residues. The germline V and J ends were trimmed by 7 bases and 8 bases, with 21 bases remaining between them.

This clonotype occurred a few times. This sequence joins TRBV5-5 and TRBJ1-3; D unclear. Germline V gene sequence: CDR1 SGHKS, CDR2 YYEKEE (reference sequence). The length of the CDR3 is 16 residues. V was trimmed by 4 bases and J by 3 bases, leaving 17 bases between them. The CDR3 nucleotides read TGTGCCAGCAGCACCCGGCCCCCCGGTCGTGGAAACACCATATATTTT. It yields the protein CASSTRPPGRGNTIYF.

The gene calls are TRBV10-2 and TRBJ2-2; 11 bases are shared with TRBD2. The CDR3 contains 18 residues. Germline lookup yields CDR1 WSHSY and CDR2 SAAADI. Trimming took 6 bases from V and 6 from J; bases not matched to a gene: 15. CDR3 sequence (DNA): TGCGCCAGCAGCCCTCCGTTAGCGGGGGGGTCGTTTCCCGGGGAGCTGTTTTTT. Protein product: CASSPPLAGGSFPGELFF.

The V call is TRBV11-3, the J call TRBJ1-4, with 7 bases identical to TRBD1. Germline-derived CDR1 and CDR2 are SGHNT and YENEEA. The CDR3 spans 15 residues. V gave up 4 bases and J gave up 5 bases; unmatched junction bases: 7. The CDR3 DNA follows: TGTGCCAGCAGCTCCAGGACAGGCCTAAATGAAAAACTGTTTTTT. Its translation: CASSSRTGLNEKLFF.